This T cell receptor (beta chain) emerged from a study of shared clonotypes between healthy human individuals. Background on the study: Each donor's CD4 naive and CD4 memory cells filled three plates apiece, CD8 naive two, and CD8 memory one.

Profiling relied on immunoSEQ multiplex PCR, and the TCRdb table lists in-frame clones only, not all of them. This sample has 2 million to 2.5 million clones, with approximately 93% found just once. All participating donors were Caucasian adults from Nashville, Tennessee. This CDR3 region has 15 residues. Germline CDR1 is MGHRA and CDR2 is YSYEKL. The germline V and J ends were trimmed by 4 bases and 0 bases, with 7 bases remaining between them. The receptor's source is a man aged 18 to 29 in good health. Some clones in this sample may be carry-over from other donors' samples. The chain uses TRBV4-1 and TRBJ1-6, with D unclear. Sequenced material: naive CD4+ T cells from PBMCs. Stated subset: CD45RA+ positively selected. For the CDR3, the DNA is TGCGCCAGCAGCCTGCAACCCTCCTATAATTCACCCCTCCACTTT. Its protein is CASSLQPSYNSPLHF.